Following are 3 T cell receptor beta chains from one sample sequenced in a study of cytomegalovirus exposure and HLA in healthy donors. Primers included in the PCR were 60 Vbeta and 13 Jbeta primers. Generated by immunoSEQ multiplex PCR, the TCRdb table keeps only in-frame clones and is missing some. Seen here are a few hundred thousand clones, approximately 91% observed once, and the top ten hold less than 2%. Sequenced material: PBMCs. The receptors shown here come from a girl aged 2-15 years in good health and CMV-seronegative.

This chain connects TRBV19 to TRBJ2-7; D is perhaps TRBD1 (8 bases). The V and J ends lost 7 bases and 3 bases respectively, with 19 bases between them. Germline values: CDR1 LNHDA, CDR2 SQIVND (reference sequence). The CDR3 is 15 residues long. Here the CDR3 reads CASTPGGAGDYEQYF. CDR3 DNA: TGTGCCAGTACTCCAGGGGGCGCGGGGGACTACGAGCAGTACTTC.

The CDR3 sequence is CASSLGGLIQETQYF. CDR3 DNA: TGTGCCAGCAGCTTAGGCGGACTAATACAAGAGACCCAGTACTTC. This chain links TRBV7-6 with TRBJ2-5; TRBD2 is a possible D gene (6 bases). Germline CDR1 and CDR2: SGHVS and FNYEAQ. This CDR3 comprises 15 residues. V was cut by 1 base and J by 2 bases, with 11 bases left in between.

The chain couples TRBV5-1 to TRBJ1-1; D gene ambiguous. The CDR3 loop spans 14 amino acids. CDR1 is SGHRS, CDR2 YFSETQ, per germline. V dropped 0 bases and J dropped 1 base, with 7 bases sitting between them. The DNA for the CDR3 is TGCGCCAGCAGCTTGGCCTCAGGGAACACTGAAGCTTTCTTT. Amino acids: CASSLASGNTEAFF. The full variable domain, its missing parts supplied by reference TRBV5-1 and TRBJ1-1, is KAGVTQTPRYLIKTRGQQVTLSCSPISGHRSVSWYQQTPGQGLQFLFEYFSETQRNKGNFPGRFSGRQFSNSRSEMNVSTLELGDSALYLCASSLASGNTEAFFGQGTRLTVV.